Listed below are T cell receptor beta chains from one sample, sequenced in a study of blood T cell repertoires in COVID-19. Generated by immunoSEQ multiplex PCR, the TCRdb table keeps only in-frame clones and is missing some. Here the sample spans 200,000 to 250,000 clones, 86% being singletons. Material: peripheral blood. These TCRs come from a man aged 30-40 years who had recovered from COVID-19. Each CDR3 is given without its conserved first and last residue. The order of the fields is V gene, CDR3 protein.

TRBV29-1,SVVLGDTSYT
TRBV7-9,ASSRLGGV
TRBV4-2,ASSERGIGGYT
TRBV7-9,ASSPTGPNTGELF
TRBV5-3,ARRETGSQPQH
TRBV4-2,ASSPGLFYNEQF
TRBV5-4,ASSYRGGALEQF
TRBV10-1,ASSPGEGRYNEQF
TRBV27,ASSRGPFLLMNTEAF
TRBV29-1,SVDRGFFTEAF
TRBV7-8,ASSSGLTGGIQPQH
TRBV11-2,ASSLRGQGADYGYT
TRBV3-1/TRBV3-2,ASSLDIRSPLH
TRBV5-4,ASSSGLAGKGDTQY
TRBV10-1,ASSWRRETAEAF
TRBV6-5,ASSIQERDIQY
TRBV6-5,ASSYSRVRGEAF
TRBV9,ASSVVGQVNTGELF
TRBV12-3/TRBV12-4,ASRSTWEAEAF
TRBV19,ASSIRTESGEQF
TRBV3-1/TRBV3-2,ASSQQNTGELF
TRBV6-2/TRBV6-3,ASSYAANGGEKLF
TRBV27,ASMRLGLPYEQY
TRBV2,ASSRTERNQPQH
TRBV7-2,ASSPGTGDTIY
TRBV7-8,ASSLSGGSYEQY
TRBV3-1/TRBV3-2,ASSGLSGNTIY
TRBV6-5,ASKGQGDGYT
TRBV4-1,ASSRGGAGAGETQY
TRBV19,ASTNPGQGVTGELF
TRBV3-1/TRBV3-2,ASSPSTDTQY
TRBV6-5,ASSRTGNTGELF
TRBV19,ASSPRTGDYT
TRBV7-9,ASSLRQRGGTTYNEQF
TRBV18,ASSPSSGGQETQY
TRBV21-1,ARSPRRRDTEAF
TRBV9,ASSPPPPTGVSSYNSPLH
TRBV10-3,AISATGASNQPQH
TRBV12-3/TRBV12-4,ASSYRVYEQY
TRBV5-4,ASSRGGTDTYEQY
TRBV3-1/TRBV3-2,ASSHRRGGETDTQY
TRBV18,ASSPEWGRTDTQY
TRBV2,AVRIGGAVDYGYT
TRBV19,ATGPGDIQY
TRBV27,ASSFRGVNTEAF